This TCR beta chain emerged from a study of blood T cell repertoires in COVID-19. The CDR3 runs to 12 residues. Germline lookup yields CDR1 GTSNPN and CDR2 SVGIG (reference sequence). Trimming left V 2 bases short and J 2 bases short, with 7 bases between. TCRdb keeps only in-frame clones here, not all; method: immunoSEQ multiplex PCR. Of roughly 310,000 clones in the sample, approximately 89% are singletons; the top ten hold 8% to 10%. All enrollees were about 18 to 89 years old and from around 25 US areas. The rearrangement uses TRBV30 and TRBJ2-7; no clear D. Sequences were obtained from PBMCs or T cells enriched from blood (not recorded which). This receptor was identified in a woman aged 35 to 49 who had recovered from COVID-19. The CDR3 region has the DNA TGTGCCTGGAGTCTTTATCCCTACGAGCAGTACTTC. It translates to CAWSLYPYEQYF.